This record covers a single T cell receptor beta chain. Its antigen is unidentified. This sample was included in a study of a mutant IDH1 vaccine in newly diagnosed glioma. Time point defined: week 47, end of study. Vaccination comprised doses that each held 300 ug of mutant IDH1 20-mer peptide, plus topical imiquimod. V gave up 3 bases and J gave up 9 bases, with 12 bases separating them. This CDR3 comprises 12 residues. The V gene's germline CDR1 is SQVTM and CDR2 ANQGSEA. Clones were sequenced by immunoSEQ multiplex PCR, and TCRdb holds only the in-frame ones, with some missing. Counted here are roughly 34,000 clones, about 93% occurring once; the ten biggest clones make up about 5.5%.

Sequenced material: PBMCs, taken from a glioma patient whose treatment included an IDH1 peptide vaccine. The chain recombines TRBV29-1 with TRBJ2-1, with unresolved D. The receptor was isolated from a woman between 35 and 50 years old with glioma. The CDR3 loop is CSVEDPTSEQFF. DNA for the CDR3: TGCAGCGTTGAGGACCCAACGAGTGAGCAGTTCTTC.